These 15 T cell receptor beta chains were all obtained from the same sample, sequenced in a study of beta chain features in type 1 diabetes. Every bit of the isolated RNA underwent reverse transcription, so sequencing read expressed TCRB transcripts. Generated by immunoSEQ multiplex PCR, the TCRdb table keeps only in-frame clones and is missing some. The sample includes 360,000 or so clones, about 18% of them seen just once. Sequenced material: naive CD4+ T cells from blood. The receptors come from a woman aged 18-29 years in good health.

About this clone: Other nucleotide sequences in the sample specify the same CDR3. The chain uses TRBV5-1 and TRBJ2-5, with unresolved D. The ends were cut back, 0 bases at V and 5 bases at J, with 8 bases in the middle. Looked up from germline, CDR1 is SGHRS and CDR2 is YFSETQ. CDR3 size: 13 residues. CDR3 amino acids: CASSLELRETQYF. In DNA form, the CDR3 reads TGCGCCAGCAGCTTGGAGTTGCGGGAGACCCAGTACTTC.

In its sample, this clone was seen a few times. V is TRBV29-1 and J is TRBJ2-1, with 10 bases that match TRBD2. With 5 bases clipped from V and 10 bases from J, the junction kept 8 bases outside the gene matches. The germline V gene has CDR1 SQVTM and CDR2 ANQGSEA. This CDR3 has 13 amino acids. Written as DNA, the CDR3 is TGCAGCGTTCGTCTAGCGGGAGTTTTGGAGCAGTTCTTC. This sequence encodes CSVRLAGVLEQFF.

A few counts support this clone. The chain couples TRBV18 to TRBJ2-7, with D possibly being TRBD1 (5 bases). The germline V and J ends were trimmed by 2 bases and 2 bases, with 7 bases remaining between them. Germline CDR1 KGHSH, CDR2 LQKENI. The CDR3 runs 13 residues. The CDR3 loop is CASSPGRAYEQYF. The CDR3 DNA reads as TGTGCCAGCTCACCAGGCAGGGCCTACGAGCAGTACTTC. Looking up the rest from reference TRBV18 and TRBJ2-7 gives the full variable domain: NAGVMQNPRHLVRRRGQEARLRCSPMKGHSHVYWYRQLPEEGLKFMVYLQKENIIDESGMPKERFSAEFPKEGPSILRIQQVVRGDSAAYFCASSPGRAYEQYFGPGTRLTVT.

This chain joins TRBV15 and TRBJ2-5; D is uncertain. The length of the CDR3 is 12 residues. The V end was cut by 8 bases, the J end by 4 bases, with 11 bases between. Germline V gene lookup returns CDR1 LNHNV and CDR2 YYDKDF (reference sequence). CDR3 DNA: TGTGCCACCGGCGCAGGCAGAGAGACCCAGTACTTC. Amino acid sequence: CATGAGRETQYF.

This clone was found a few times. The chain links TRBV5-1 to TRBJ2-7; D not certain. Germline V CDR1 and CDR2: SGHRS, YFSETQ. There are 13 residues in the CDR3. The V and J ends lost 0 bases and 6 bases respectively, with 10 bases between them. This CDR3 is CASSLGGNPEQYF. The CDR3 region has the DNA TGCGCCAGCAGCTTGGGAGGAAACCCCGAGCAGTACTTC.

This clone was found a few times. This sequence joins TRBV29-1 and TRBJ1-1; D remains ambiguous. The CDR3 is 14 residues long. Germline V gene sequence: CDR1 SQVTM, CDR2 ANQGSEA. V dropped 4 bases and J dropped 4 bases, with 16 bases sitting between them. The CDR3: CSVAPGIRGTEAFF. The CDR3 DNA follows: TGCAGCGTTGCTCCGGGAATCCGAGGCACTGAAGCTTTCTTT.

In its sample, this clone was seen once. This chain joins TRBV5-1 and TRBJ2-5; 10 bases align to TRBD2. Germline values: CDR1 SGHRS, CDR2 YFSETQ. The J segment lost 5 bases and the V segment lost 3 bases, leaving 4 bases of the junction unmatched. The CDR3 sequence is 14 residues long. This chain's CDR3 is CASSSSGSGETQYF. CDR3 DNA: TGCGCCAGCAGCTCTAGCGGGAGTGGGGAGACCCAGTACTTC.

The rearrangement links TRBV25-1 to TRBJ2-3; no definite D call. CDR1 and CDR2 (germline): MGHDK, SYGVNS. This CDR3 has 15 amino acids. V dropped 2 bases and J dropped 3 bases, with 12 bases sitting between them. The CDR3 region has the DNA TGTGCCAGCAGTGAAACTCCATATAGTACAGATACGCAGTATTTT. The encoded protein is CASSETPYSTDTQYF.

The J gene is TRBJ2-1, the V gene TRBV29-1; 7 nucleotides line up with TRBD2. The germline gives CDR1 SQVTM, CDR2 ANQGSEA. With V trimmed by 3 bases and J by 2 bases, 4 bases remained unmatched. The CDR3 extends over 14 amino acids. CDR3 sequence (DNA): TGCAGCGTTGAGCGGGAGCCAGCCTACAATGAGCAGTTCTTC. Residues: CSVEREPAYNEQFF.

The chain recombines TRBV27 with TRBJ2-5, with D maybe TRBD2 (6 bases). Germline loops: CDR1 MNHEY, CDR2 SMNVEV (reference sequence). V gave up 5 bases and J gave up 4 bases, with 17 bases separating them. The CDR3 consists of 15 residues. DNA for the CDR3: TGTGCCAGCAGTCCCCGGGACTCCGGCGCAGAGACCCAGTACTTC. It codes for CASSPRDSGAETQYF.

This clone was observed a few times. The CDR3 DNA reads as TGTGCCAGTAGTGTGCCGGGGAGGGACTATGGCTACACCTTC. This codes for CASSVPGRDYGYTF. The V and J genes are TRBV19 and TRBJ1-2; D gene ambiguous. The V gene lost 5 bases and the J gene lost 3 bases, with 13 bases spanning the gap. Per the germline V gene, CDR1 is LNHDA and CDR2 is SQIVND (reference sequence). The CDR3 runs 14 residues.

This clone came up a few times. This chain joins TRBV7-2 and TRBJ2-7; D gene uncertain. CDR3 length: 14 residues. Trimming pared 5 bases from V and 5 bases from J, leaving 16 bases between. Germline V lookup: CDR1 SGHTA, CDR2 FQGNSA. Here the CDR3 DNA reads TGTGCCAGCAGCCGGCCCCCGAATGAGGACGAGCAGTACTTC. Residues: CASSRPPNEDEQYF.

The chain employs TRBV30 and TRBJ2-3; 8 bases fit TRBD2. The CDR3 spans 14 residues. Germline loops: CDR1 GTSNPN, CDR2 SVGIG (reference sequence). Trimming removed 2 bases from V and 5 bases from J; junction bases left unmatched: 6. The CDR3 is CAWSSGSLRDTQYF. CDR3 bases: TGTGCCTGGAGTAGCGGGAGTTTAAGAGATACGCAGTATTTT.

This chain joins TRBV11-3 and TRBJ2-1; 9 positions agree with TRBD2. Germline-derived CDR1 and CDR2 are SGHNT and YENEEA. V was clipped by 1 base and J by 7 bases; unmatched bases: 5. This CDR3 is built from 15 residues. CDR3 DNA sequence: TGTGCCAGCAGCTTAGCTCGCGGGAGGGAGAATGAGCAGTTCTTC. It yields the protein CASSLARGRENEQFF.

On this clone itself: This same CDR3 is encoded by further DNA sequences in the sample. V is TRBV11-2 and J is TRBJ2-7; D unresolved. Per germline, CDR1 SGHAT and CDR2 FQNNGV. CDR3 length equals 13 residues. The V gene lost 1 base and the J gene lost 3 bases, with 7 bases spanning the gap. As DNA, the CDR3 is TGTGCCAGCAGCTTAGGCCAGATCTACGAGCAGTACTTC. Translation gives CASSLGQIYEQYF. The whole variable domain, remainder taken from reference TRBV11-2 and TRBJ2-7, is EAGVAQSPRYKIIEKRQSVAFWCNPISGHATLYWYQQILGQGPKLLIQFQNNGVVDDSQLPKDRFSAERLKGVDSTLKIQPAKLEDSAVYLCASSLGQIYEQYFGPGTRLTVT.